These 27 T cell receptor beta chains share one sample of origin, sequenced in a study of beta chain features in type 1 diabetes. Sequencing targeted expressed TCRB transcripts, as all isolated RNA had been reverse transcribed. Sequencing used immunoSEQ multiplex PCR; TCRdb keeps in-frame clones, though not all of them. Among approximately 380,000 clones, about 16% were seen once, and the ten largest hold about 0.019%. The sequencing input was naive CD4+ T cells from blood. These receptors were obtained from a woman aged 18-29 years in good health.

The chain has TRBV18 and TRBJ2-5; D remains ambiguous. V was cut by 1 base and J by 5 bases, with 14 bases left in between. Germline CDR1 is KGHSH and CDR2 is LQKENI. This CDR3 has 15 amino acids. The CDR3 bases are TGTGCCAGCTCACCACGGCGCCTTACAGAGGAGACCCAGTACTTC. Translated, it gives CASSPRRLTEETQYF.

This clone was seen only a few times. The V gene is TRBV6-6, the J gene TRBJ2-3; 9 nucleotides agree with TRBD1. CDR3 length: 15 amino acids. Per germline, CDR1 MNHNY and CDR2 SVGAGI (reference sequence). The junction had 4 bases not matched to a gene; V was cut back by 4 bases and J by 2 bases. The CDR3 coding sequence is TGTGCCAGCAGTTCCGGGGACAGGGTCACAGATACGCAGTATTTT. Its translation: CASSSGDRVTDTQYF.

This clone was seen more than once but under ten times. The gene calls are TRBV14 and TRBJ2-2; D remains ambiguous. The CDR3 loop spans 13 amino acids. CDR1 and CDR2 from the germline V gene are SGHDN and FVKESK. V was clipped by 1 base and J by 7 bases, with 7 bases between them. The CDR3 loop is CASSQGLDGELFF. The CDR3 region has the DNA TGTGCCAGCAGCCAAGGTTTAGACGGGGAGCTGTTTTTT.

This clone appeared a few times. The chain joins TRBV29-1 to TRBJ2-7; 7 nucleotides match TRBD1. The ends lost 6 bases at V and 0 bases at J; junction bases unmatched: 5. Germline values: CDR1 SQVTM, CDR2 ANQGSEA. This CDR3 is built from 13 residues. The CDR3 here is CSVAQGNSYEQYF. CDR3 nucleotides: TGCAGCGTCGCACAGGGGAACTCCTACGAGCAGTACTTC.

The chain employs TRBV28 and TRBJ2-7; 9 nucleotides align to TRBD1. V trimming: 8 bases; J trimming: 9 bases; junction bases outside the gene matches: 20. Germline CDR1 MDHEN, CDR2 SYDVKM. This CDR3 is built from 16 residues. The CDR3 DNA is TGTGCCAGCTCGGGGACAGGGACGGGCGGGCACCCCGGGCAGTACTTC. Translated, it gives CASSGTGTGGHPGQYF. Full variable domain (missing parts from reference TRBV28 and TRBJ2-7): DVKVTQSSRYLVKRTGEKVFLECVQDMDHENMFWYRQDPGLGLRLIYFSYDVKMKEKGDIPEGYSVSREKKERFSLILESASTNQTSMYLCASSGTGTGGHPGQYFGPGTRLTVT.

This chain joins TRBV28 and TRBJ1-2, with a weak D call TRBD1 (5 bases). V lost 5 bases and J lost 4, with 17 bases in between. Germline V gene data show CDR1 as MDHEN and CDR2 as SYDVKM. This CDR3 contains 15 residues. In nucleotides, the CDR3 is TGTGCCAGCAGTCCGCGGGGGGTATGGGGCTATGGCTACACCTTC. It codes for CASSPRGVWGYGYTF.

This clone was observed a handful of times. The rearrangement uses TRBV28 and TRBJ1-5; no clear D gene. The CDR3 spans 14 residues. CDR1 and CDR2 (germline): MDHEN, SYDVKM. V was pared by 3 bases and J by 0 bases, with 6 bases between. The DNA of the CDR3 is TGTGCCAGCAGTTTTTCGGGTAGCAATCAGCCCCAGCATTTT. Translating it yields CASSFSGSNQPQHF. Drawing the rest from reference TRBV28 and TRBJ1-5, the complete variable domain is DVKVTQSSRYLVKRTGEKVFLECVQDMDHENMFWYRQDPGLGLRLIYFSYDVKMKEKGDIPEGYSVSREKKERFSLILESASTNQTSMYLCASSFSGSNQPQHFGDGTRLSIL.

This clone has a handful of counts. This rearrangement joins TRBV9 to TRBJ1-1, with D perhaps TRBD1 (5 bases). The CDR3 covers 14 residues. V lost 6 bases to trimming and J lost 0 bases, with 12 bases between them. In germline, CDR1 is SGDLS, CDR2 YYNGEE. CDR3 coding DNA: TGTGCCAGCACCCCGGGACTCCTGAACACTGAAGCTTTCTTT. Its protein is CASTPGLLNTEAFF.

V gene TRBV5-4 combines with J gene TRBJ2-3; D is uncertain. This CDR3 has 13 residues. V was shortened by 3 bases and J by 3 bases, with 8 bases between the two germline ends. The germline V gene has CDR1 SGHNT and CDR2 YYREEE (reference sequence). This CDR3 reads CASSSSVTDTQYF. CDR3 nucleotide sequence: TGTGCCAGCAGCTCTTCAGTTACAGATACGCAGTATTTT.

This clone showed up just a few times. The same CDR3 is also encoded by other DNA sequences in this sample. This chain connects TRBV9 to TRBJ2-5; 8 bases line up with TRBD2. J was trimmed by 4 bases and V by 2 bases; bases with no gene match: 7. This CDR3 is 15 amino acids long. Germline CDR1 is SGDLS and CDR2 is YYNGEE. CDR3 amino acids: CASSVAAGVGETQYF. CDR3 DNA sequence: TGTGCCAGCAGCGTGGCAGCGGGAGTAGGAGAGACCCAGTACTTC.

This clone was recorded a few times. The J gene is TRBJ2-6, the V gene TRBV28, with D uncertain. This CDR3 has 15 residues. With 7 bases removed from V and 3 bases from J, the gap between germline ends came to 13 bases. In germline, CDR1 is MDHEN, CDR2 SYDVKM. This CDR3 reads CASNPTTVGANVLTF. Here the CDR3 DNA reads TGTGCCAGCAATCCAACCACGGTTGGGGCCAACGTCCTGACTTTC. The complete variable domain, with remaining parts taken from reference TRBV28 and TRBJ2-6, reads DVKVTQSSRYLVKRTGEKVFLECVQDMDHENMFWYRQDPGLGLRLIYFSYDVKMKEKGDIPEGYSVSREKKERFSLILESASTNQTSMYLCASNPTTVGANVLTFGAGSRLTVL.

This rearrangement joins TRBV28 to TRBJ2-7; D is unresolved. The CDR3 is 12 amino acids. V lost 5 bases, J lost 0 bases, and 5 bases lay in between. CDR1 and CDR2 (germline): MDHEN, SYDVKM. The CDR3 region has the DNA TGTGCCAGCAGTGTCCTCTCCTACGAGCAGTACTTC. It translates to CASSVLSYEQYF. The whole variable domain, filled in from reference TRBV28 and TRBJ2-7, reads DVKVTQSSRYLVKRTGEKVFLECVQDMDHENMFWYRQDPGLGLRLIYFSYDVKMKEKGDIPEGYSVSREKKERFSLILESASTNQTSMYLCASSVLSYEQYFGPGTRLTVT.

V gene TRBV30 combines with J gene TRBJ2-2; D gene ambiguous. The CDR3 sequence is 14 residues long. In germline, CDR1 is GTSNPN, CDR2 SVGIG (reference sequence). Between the trimmed V and J ends, which lost 6 bases and 0 bases, there was a span of 11 bases. CDR3 amino acids: CACPPRTNTGELFF. The CDR3 bases are TGTGCCTGCCCTCCTAGAACGAACACCGGGGAGCTGTTTTTT. Complete variable domain (other parts from reference TRBV30 and TRBJ2-2): SQTIHQWPATLVQPVGSPLSLECTVEGTSNPNLYWYRQAAGRGLQLLFYSVGIGQISSEVPQNLSASRPQDRQFILSSKKLLLSDSGFYLCACPPRTNTGELFFGEGSRLTVL.

V gene TRBV7-3 combines with J gene TRBJ2-6; D gene uncertain. V was clipped by 1 base and J by 2 bases, with 12 bases between them. The germline CDR1 and CDR2 sequences are SGHTA and FQGTGA. The CDR3 runs to 17 residues. The CDR3 reads CASSLRGTWAGANVLTF. The DNA of the CDR3 is TGTGCCAGCAGCTTAAGAGGAACTTGGGCTGGGGCCAACGTCCTGACTTTC. Together with reference TRBV7-3 and TRBJ2-6, the CDR3 gives the full variable domain: GAGVSQTPSNKVTEKGKYVELRCDPISGHTALYWYRQSLGQGPEFLIYFQGTGAADDSGLPNDRFFAVRPEGSVSTLKIQRTERGDSAVYLCASSLRGTWAGANVLTFGAGSRLTVL.

This clone was observed a handful of times. This chain joins TRBV5-1 and TRBJ2-5; 12 nucleotides align to TRBD2. This CDR3 contains 14 residues. The germline V gene has CDR1 SGHRS and CDR2 YFSETQ. The V segment lost 5 bases and the J segment 5 bases; nucleotides outside the gene matches: 4. The CDR3 DNA reads TGCGCCAGCAGTCCGACTAGCGGGAGTGAGACCCAGTACTTC. Its translation: CASSPTSGSETQYF.

This rearrangement joins TRBV6-6 to TRBJ2-4; D gene unclear. V gave up 0 bases and J gave up 3 bases, with 12 bases separating them. There are 16 residues in the CDR3. Germline V gives CDR1 MNHNY, CDR2 SVGAGI (reference sequence). The CDR3 spells CASSYSHTDVKNIQYF. CDR3 DNA sequence: TGTGCCAGCAGTTACTCCCACACCGATGTCAAAAACATTCAGTACTTC.

The chain couples TRBV30 to TRBJ1-2; unclear D gene. Germline-derived CDR1 and CDR2 are GTSNPN and SVGIG (reference sequence). V was clipped by 5 bases and J by 7 bases, with 11 bases between them. The CDR3 is 11 residues long. The CDR3 coding sequence is TGTGCCTGGTCAATGAGGATTGGCTACACCTTC. Translation gives CAWSMRIGYTF.

There are a few counts of this clone. V and J are TRBV28 and TRBJ2-5; 8 bases fit TRBD1. This CDR3 has 14 residues. V trimming: 3 bases; J trimming: 5 bases; junction bases outside the gene matches: 5. The germline gives CDR1 MDHEN, CDR2 SYDVKM. CDR3 amino acids: CASSFAGGRETQYF. The CDR3, as DNA: TGTGCCAGCAGTTTTGCAGGGGGCAGGGAGACCCAGTACTTC.

This clone was seen only a few times. The V gene is TRBV25-1, the J gene TRBJ2-7, with D unresolved. The CDR3 is made up of 13 amino acids. V lost 2 bases, J lost 2 bases, and 7 bases lay in between. Germline values: CDR1 MGHDK, CDR2 SYGVNS. CDR3 coding DNA: TGTGCCAGCAGTGAACCCCAGACCTACGAGCAGTACTTC. This encodes CASSEPQTYEQYF.

This clone was counted between two and nine times. One end of the junction does not line up with germline, which may come from a read error. The chain combines TRBV5-1 with TRBJ1-2; D not certain. Per germline, CDR1 SGHRS and CDR2 YFSETQ. This CDR3 is 13 amino acids long. The CDR3 region is CASSLERRRPVEF. As DNA, the CDR3 is TGCGCCAGCAGCTTGGAGCGACGGCGGCCCGTCGAGTTC. Filled out from reference TRBV5-1 and TRBJ1-2, the complete variable domain reads KAGVTQTPRYLIKTRGQQVTLSCSPISGHRSVSWYQQTPGQGLQFLFEYFSETQRNKGNFPGRFSGRQFSNSRSEMNVSTLELGDSALYLCASSLERRRPVEFGSGTRLTVV.

This clone was found a few times. V and J are TRBV2 and TRBJ2-5; TRBD1 matches 7 bases. Germline loops: CDR1 SNHLY, CDR2 FYNNEI. Germline trimming cut 8 bases from V and 3 bases from J; bases unmatched to any gene: 9. The CDR3 is 14 residues long. CDR3 sequence reads: CASVAQGMEETQYF. The CDR3, as DNA: TGTGCCAGCGTCGCACAGGGGATGGAAGAGACCCAGTACTTC.

This clone was counted a few times. This sequence joins TRBV18 and TRBJ2-7; TRBD1 matches 12 bases. Trimming at V came to 2 bases and at J to 6 bases, leaving 5 bases not matched to a gene. The CDR3 consists of 15 residues. CDR1 is KGHSH, CDR2 LQKENI, per germline. This CDR3 reads CASSPIGTGGGEQYF. The CDR3 DNA reads as TGTGCCAGCTCACCAATCGGGACAGGGGGCGGCGAGCAGTACTTC.

In its sample, this clone was seen a few times. V is TRBV7-2 and J is TRBJ2-3; D perhaps matches TRBD1 (5 bases). Germline CDR1 and CDR2: SGHTA and FQGNSA. This CDR3 has 16 amino acids. With 2 bases removed from V and 4 bases from J, the gap between germline ends came to 16 bases. CDR3 DNA: TGTGCCAGCAGCTTATCGCAGGGTCCCTTCGCAGATACGCAGTATTTT. As protein: CASSLSQGPFADTQYF.

This clone was counted between two and nine times. The J gene is TRBJ2-5, the V gene TRBV30, with 7 positions matching TRBD1. With V trimmed by 7 bases and J by 5 bases, 10 bases remained unmatched. There are 13 residues in the CDR3. Per germline, CDR1 GTSNPN and CDR2 SVGIG (reference sequence). The CDR3 region has the DNA TGTGCCTCGGCCCAAGGGGGCCGCGAGACCCAGTACTTC. Translation: CASAQGGRETQYF.

This clone was seen a handful of times. The chain employs TRBV5-1 and TRBJ2-5; D may be TRBD2 (7 bases). Trimming cost V 3 bases and J 5 bases, with 14 bases left between them. Per the germline V gene, CDR1 is SGHRS and CDR2 is YFSETQ. The CDR3 consists of 14 residues. The DNA for the CDR3 is TGCGCCAGCAGCTCCCCCAGGGGAGGGGAGACCCAGTACTTC. It yields the protein CASSSPRGGETQYF. The full variable domain, completed using reference TRBV5-1 and TRBJ2-5, is KAGVTQTPRYLIKTRGQQVTLSCSPISGHRSVSWYQQTPGQGLQFLFEYFSETQRNKGNFPGRFSGRQFSNSRSEMNVSTLELGDSALYLCASSSPRGGETQYFGPGTRLLVL.

The chain uses TRBV30 and TRBJ1-2; 8 nucleotides agree with TRBD1. V was clipped by 4 bases and J by 4 bases; unmatched bases: 11. The CDR3 spans 15 residues. The germline V gene has CDR1 GTSNPN and CDR2 SVGIG (reference sequence). This CDR3 reads CAWNRRQGPIYGYTF. CDR3 coding DNA: TGTGCCTGGAACCGTAGACAGGGGCCAATCTATGGCTACACCTTC.

V and J are TRBV15 and TRBJ2-5; tentative D call: TRBD2 (6 bases). V shed 0 bases and J shed 2 bases, with 10 bases lying between them. The germline V gene has CDR1 LNHNV and CDR2 YYDKDF (reference sequence). This CDR3 spans 15 amino acids. The chain's CDR3 is CATSRDAGGQETQYF. In DNA, the CDR3 is TGTGCCACCAGCAGAGATGCCGGGGGTCAAGAGACCCAGTACTTC.